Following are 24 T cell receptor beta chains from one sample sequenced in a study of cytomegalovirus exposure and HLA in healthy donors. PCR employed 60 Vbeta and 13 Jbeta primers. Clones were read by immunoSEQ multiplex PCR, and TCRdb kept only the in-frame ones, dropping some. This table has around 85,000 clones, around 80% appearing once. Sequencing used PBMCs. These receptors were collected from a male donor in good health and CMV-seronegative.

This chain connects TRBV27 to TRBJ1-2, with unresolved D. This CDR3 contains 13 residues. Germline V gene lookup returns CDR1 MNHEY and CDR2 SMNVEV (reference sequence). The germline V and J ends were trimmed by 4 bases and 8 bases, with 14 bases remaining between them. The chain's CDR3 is CASSSSRRRGYTF. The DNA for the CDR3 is TGTGCCAGCAGTTCGAGCCGTCGGAGGGGCTACACCTTC.

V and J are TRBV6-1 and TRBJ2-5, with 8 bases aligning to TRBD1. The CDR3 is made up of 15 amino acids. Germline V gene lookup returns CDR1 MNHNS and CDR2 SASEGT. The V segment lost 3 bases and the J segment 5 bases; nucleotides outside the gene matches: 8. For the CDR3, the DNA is TGTGCCAGCAGTGACCTGAACAGGGGGGCGGAGACCCAGTACTTC. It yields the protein CASSDLNRGAETQYF.

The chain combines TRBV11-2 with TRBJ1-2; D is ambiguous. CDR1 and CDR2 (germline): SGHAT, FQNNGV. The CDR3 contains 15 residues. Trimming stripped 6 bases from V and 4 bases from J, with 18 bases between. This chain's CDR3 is CASSYSPGGSYGYTF. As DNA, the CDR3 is TGTGCCAGCAGTTATTCACCAGGAGGATCCTATGGCTACACCTTC. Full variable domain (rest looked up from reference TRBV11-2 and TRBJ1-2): EAGVAQSPRYKIIEKRQSVAFWCNPISGHATLYWYQQILGQGPKLLIQFQNNGVVDDSQLPKDRFSAERLKGVDSTLKIQPAKLEDSAVYLCASSYSPGGSYGYTFGSGTRLTVV.

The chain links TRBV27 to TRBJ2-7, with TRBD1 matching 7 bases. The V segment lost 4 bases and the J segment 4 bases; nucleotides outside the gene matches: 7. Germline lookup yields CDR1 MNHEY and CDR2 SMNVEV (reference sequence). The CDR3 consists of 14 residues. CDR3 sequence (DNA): TGTGCCAGCAGTTCCGACAGGGATCTTTACGAGCAGTACTTC. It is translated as CASSSDRDLYEQYF.

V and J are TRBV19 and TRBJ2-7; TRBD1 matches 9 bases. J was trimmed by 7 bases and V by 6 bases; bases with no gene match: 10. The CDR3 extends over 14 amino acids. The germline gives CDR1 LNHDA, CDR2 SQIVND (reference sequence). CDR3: CASSSTGGAGEQYF. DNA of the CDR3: TGTGCCAGTAGCTCTACAGGGGGCGCAGGGGAGCAGTACTTC.

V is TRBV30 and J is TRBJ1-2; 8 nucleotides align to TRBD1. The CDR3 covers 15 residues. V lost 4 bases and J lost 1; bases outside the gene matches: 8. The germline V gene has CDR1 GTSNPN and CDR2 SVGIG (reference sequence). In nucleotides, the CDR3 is TGTGCCTGGACCTTAACAGGGGGGGATAACTATGGCTACACCTTC. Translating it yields CAWTLTGGDNYGYTF. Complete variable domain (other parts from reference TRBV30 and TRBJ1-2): SQTIHQWPATLVQPVGSPLSLECTVEGTSNPNLYWYRQAAGRGLQLLFYSVGIGQISSEVPQNLSASRPQDRQFILSSKKLLLSDSGFYLCAWTLTGGDNYGYTFGSGTRLTVV.

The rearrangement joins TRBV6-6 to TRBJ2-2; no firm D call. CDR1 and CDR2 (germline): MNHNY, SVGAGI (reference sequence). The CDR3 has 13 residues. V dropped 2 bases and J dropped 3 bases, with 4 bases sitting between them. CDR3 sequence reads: CASSYQDTGELFF. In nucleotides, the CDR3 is TGTGCCAGCAGTTACCAGGACACCGGGGAGCTGTTTTTT.

In DNA, the CDR3 is TGTGCGACAGGAGGGGGCGACTATGGCTACACCTTC. Translating it yields CATGGGDYGYTF. The rearrangement joins TRBV9 to TRBJ1-2; 7 positions agree with TRBD1. This CDR3 comprises 12 residues. Germline V gene lookup returns CDR1 SGDLS and CDR2 YYNGEE. Full variable domain (outside the CDR3, taken from reference TRBV9 and TRBJ1-2): DSGVTQTPKHLITATGQRVTLRCSPRSGDLSVYWYQQSLDQGLQFLIQYYNGEERAKGNILERFSAQQFPDLHSELNLSSLELGDSALYFCATGGGDYGYTFGSGTRLTVV.

The CDR3, as DNA: TGTGCCAGCAGCCACACTCAGGGGTCTACCTACGAGCAGTACTTC. Its protein is CASSHTQGSTYEQYF. The chain uses TRBV7-2 and TRBJ2-7; weak D call: TRBD1 (6 bases). V was shortened by 5 bases and J by 2 bases, with 16 bases between the two germline ends. The length of the CDR3 is 15 residues. Germline assignment: CDR1 SGHTA and CDR2 FQGNSA.

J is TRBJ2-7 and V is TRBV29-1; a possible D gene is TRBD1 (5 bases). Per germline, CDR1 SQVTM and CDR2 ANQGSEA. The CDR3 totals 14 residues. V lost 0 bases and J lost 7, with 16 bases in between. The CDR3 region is CSVEDQGRAREQYF. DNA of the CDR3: TGCAGCGTTGAAGATCAGGGCAGGGCGCGAGAGCAGTACTTC.

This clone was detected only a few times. In DNA, the CDR3 is TGTGCCAGCAGCTTGGACTCCCTCGAGCAGTACTTC. Its protein product is CASSLDSLEQYF. This chain connects TRBV5-4 to TRBJ2-7, with no clear D. CDR1 is SGHNT, CDR2 YYREEE, per germline (reference sequence). V was clipped by 0 bases and J by 6 bases, with 7 bases between them. This CDR3 comprises 12 residues.

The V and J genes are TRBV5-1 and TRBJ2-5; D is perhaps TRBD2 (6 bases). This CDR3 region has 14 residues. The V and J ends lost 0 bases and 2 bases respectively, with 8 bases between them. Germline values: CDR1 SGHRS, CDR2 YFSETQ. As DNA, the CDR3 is TGCGCCAGCAGCTTGGATGCGGGGCAAGAGACCCAGTACTTC. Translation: CASSLDAGQETQYF.

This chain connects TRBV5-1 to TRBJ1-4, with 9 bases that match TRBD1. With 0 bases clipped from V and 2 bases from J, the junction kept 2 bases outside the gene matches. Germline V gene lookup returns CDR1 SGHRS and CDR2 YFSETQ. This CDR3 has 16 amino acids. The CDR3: CASSLGTGATNEKLFF. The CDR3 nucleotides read TGCGCCAGCAGCTTGGGGACAGGGGCTACTAATGAAAAACTGTTTTTT.

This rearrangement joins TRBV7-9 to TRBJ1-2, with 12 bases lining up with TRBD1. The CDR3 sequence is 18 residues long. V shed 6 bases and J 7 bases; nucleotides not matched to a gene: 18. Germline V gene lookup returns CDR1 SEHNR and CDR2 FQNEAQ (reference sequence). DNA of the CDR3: TGTGCCAGCAGTCGGGCCGGGACAGGGGGCCCGCGCCGATCTGGCTACACCTTC. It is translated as CASSRAGTGGPRRSGYTF.

CDR3 in DNA: TGTGCCAGCAGCGCAGGGACAGGGGGCGAAAAACTGTTTTTT. As protein: CASSAGTGGEKLFF. This chain connects TRBV7-2 to TRBJ1-4, with 12 bases aligning to TRBD1. Trimming took 5 bases from V and 8 from J; bases not matched to a gene: 3. This CDR3 region has 14 residues. Germline V gene lookup returns CDR1 SGHTA and CDR2 FQGNSA.

CDR3 in amino acids: CASSIRGQGSYEQYF. The CDR3 region has the DNA TGTGCCAGTAGTATAAGGGGGCAGGGGTCCTACGAGCAGTACTTC. The chain uses TRBV19 and TRBJ2-7; TRBD1 agrees at 7 bases. Germline CDR1 reads LNHDA; CDR2 reads SQIVND (reference sequence). V dropped 2 bases and J dropped 1; count of bases not matched to a gene: 5. The length of the CDR3 is 15 residues.

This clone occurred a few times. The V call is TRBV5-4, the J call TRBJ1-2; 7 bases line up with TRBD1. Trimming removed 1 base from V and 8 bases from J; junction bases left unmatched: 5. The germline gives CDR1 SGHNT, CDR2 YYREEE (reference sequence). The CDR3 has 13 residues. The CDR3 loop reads CASSLTGAGGYTF. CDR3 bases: TGTGCCAGCAGCTTGACAGGGGCGGGGGGCTACACCTTC. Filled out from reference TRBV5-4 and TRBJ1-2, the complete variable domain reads ETGVTQSPTHLIKTRGQQVTLRCSSQSGHNTVSWYQQALGQGPQFIFQYYREEENGRGNFPPRFSGLQFPNYSSELNVNALELDDSALYLCASSLTGAGGYTFGSGTRLTVV.

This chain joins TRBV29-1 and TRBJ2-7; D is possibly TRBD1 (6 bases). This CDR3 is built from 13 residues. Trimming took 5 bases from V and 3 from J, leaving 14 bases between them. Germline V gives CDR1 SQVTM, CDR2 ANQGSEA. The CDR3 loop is CSVSPGTLYEQYF. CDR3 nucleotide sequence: TGCAGCGTTTCCCCCGGGACACTCTACGAGCAGTACTTC.

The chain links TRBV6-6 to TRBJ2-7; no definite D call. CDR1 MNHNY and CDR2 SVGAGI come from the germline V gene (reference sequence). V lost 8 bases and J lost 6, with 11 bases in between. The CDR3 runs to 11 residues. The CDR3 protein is CASGMSIEQYF. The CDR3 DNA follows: TGTGCCAGCGGCATGTCGATCGAGCAGTACTTC.

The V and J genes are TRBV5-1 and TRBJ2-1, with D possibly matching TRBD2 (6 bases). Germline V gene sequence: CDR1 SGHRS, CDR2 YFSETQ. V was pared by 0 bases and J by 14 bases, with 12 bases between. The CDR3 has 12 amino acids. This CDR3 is CASSLEGTSKFF. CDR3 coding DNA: TGCGCCAGCAGCTTGGAAGGGACTTCGAAGTTCTTC.

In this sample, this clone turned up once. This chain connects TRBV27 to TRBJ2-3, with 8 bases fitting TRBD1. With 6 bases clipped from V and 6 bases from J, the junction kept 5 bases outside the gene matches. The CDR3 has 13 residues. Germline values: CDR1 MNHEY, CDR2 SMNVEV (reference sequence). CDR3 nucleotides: TGTGCCAGCAGCTTACGGGACAGGGATACGCAGTATTTT. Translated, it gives CASSLRDRDTQYF.

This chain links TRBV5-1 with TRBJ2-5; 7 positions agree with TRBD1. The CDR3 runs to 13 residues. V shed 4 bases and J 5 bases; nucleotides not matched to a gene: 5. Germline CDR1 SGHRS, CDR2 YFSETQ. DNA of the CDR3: TGCGCCAGCAGCACTGAGGGACAGGAGACCCAGTACTTC. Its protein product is CASSTEGQETQYF.

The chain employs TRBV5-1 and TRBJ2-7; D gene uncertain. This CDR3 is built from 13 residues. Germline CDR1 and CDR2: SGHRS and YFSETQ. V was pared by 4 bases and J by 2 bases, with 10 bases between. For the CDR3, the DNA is TGCGCCAGCAGCCCCCTTGGCCCCTACGAGCAGTACTTC. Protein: CASSPLGPYEQYF. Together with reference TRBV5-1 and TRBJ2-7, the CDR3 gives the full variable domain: KAGVTQTPRYLIKTRGQQVTLSCSPISGHRSVSWYQQTPGQGLQFLFEYFSETQRNKGNFPGRFSGRQFSNSRSEMNVSTLELGDSALYLCASSPLGPYEQYFGPGTRLTVT.

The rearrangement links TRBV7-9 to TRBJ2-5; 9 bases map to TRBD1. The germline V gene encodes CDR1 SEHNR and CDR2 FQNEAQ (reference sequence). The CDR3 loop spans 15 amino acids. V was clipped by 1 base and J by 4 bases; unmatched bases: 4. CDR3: CASSLGTGDGETQYF. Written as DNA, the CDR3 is TGTGCCAGCAGCTTAGGGACAGGGGATGGAGAGACCCAGTACTTC.